Each of the 25 T cell receptor beta chains below was sequenced from the same sample in a study of beta chain features in type 1 diabetes listed by TCRdb under 2018. The investigation overall reported the following: Type 1 diabetes patients showed a moderate but significant shortening of TCRB CDR3 length in all four CD4+ subsets.

Libraries were made using the immunoSEQ multiplex PCR assay. The entire isolated RNA was reverse transcribed using the High Capacity cDNA Reverse Transcription Kit, and thus expressed TCRB transcripts were sequenced. The table was pulled from immuneACCESS by TCRdb, which kept in-frame rearrangements only. Such tables lose some clones; where checked, under half of the loss comes from unresolved V genes, and the rest has no known cause. This sample holds around 240,000 clones; 16% were observed only once. About 0.085% of the sample is in the top ten clones. No antigen has been assigned to these receptors. Sample: naive CD4+ T cells from blood. Explained via the paper, the cell subset or site label denotes: true naive CD4+ T cells. These receptors came from a young man with type 1 diabetes.

The chain employs TRBV10-3 and TRBJ2-7; 8 bases match TRBD1. The CDR3 extends over 13 amino acids. The junction had 7 bases not matched to a gene; V was cut back by 8 bases and J by 4 bases. The V gene's germline CDR1 is ENHRY and CDR2 SYGVKD. The DNA of the CDR3 is TGTGCCATCGCAGGGGGCGCGAGGTACGAGCAGTACTTC. This codes for CAIAGGARYEQYF.

The gene calls are TRBV7-2 and TRBJ1-1; TRBD1 aligns across 10 bases. V lost 5 bases to trimming and J lost 4 bases; unmatched junction nucleotides: 4. Per germline, CDR1 SGHTA and CDR2 FQGNSA. This CDR3 contains 14 residues. As DNA, the CDR3 is TGTGCCAGCAGCCCCGGGACAGGGGCCACTGAAGCTTTCTTT. Translating it yields CASSPGTGATEAFF.

V usage is TRBV7-2 and J usage is TRBJ2-5; D is perhaps TRBD1 (5 bases). This CDR3 spans 14 amino acids. Per germline, CDR1 SGHTA and CDR2 FQGNSA. V shed 3 bases and J shed 2 bases, with 10 bases lying between them. CDR3 sequence (DNA): TGTGCCAGCAGCTTTGGCGCAGGGCAAGAGACCCAGTACTTC. It is translated as CASSFGAGQETQYF.

This clone was seen only a few times. CDR3 bases: TGCGCCAGCAGTCAATCCGAAGTCCAGGCGCATGGCTACACCTTC. Translated: CASSQSEVQAHGYTF. V gene TRBV23-1 combines with J gene TRBJ1-2; the D is unclear. TRBV23-1 is marked as an open reading frame, function uncertain. This CDR3 comprises 15 residues. The ends were cut back, 0 bases at V and 6 bases at J, with 14 bases in the middle.

The chain has TRBV19 and TRBJ2-2; no definite D call. Germline V gives CDR1 LNHDA, CDR2 SQIVND (reference sequence). The ends were cut back, 7 bases at V and 0 bases at J, with 9 bases in the middle. The CDR3 is 14 residues long. CDR3 in DNA: TGTGCCAGTACTTTGTTGGCGAACACCGGGGAGCTGTTTTTT. This encodes CASTLLANTGELFF.

This clone was picked up a small number of times. V is TRBV18 and J is TRBJ2-7; 8 bases line up with TRBD1. Trimming cost V 6 bases and J 1 base; bases outside gene matches: 2. This CDR3 contains 13 residues. Germline values: CDR1 KGHSH, CDR2 LQKENI. CDR3 in DNA: TGTGCCAGCTCTTGGGACAGGTCCTACGAGCAGTACTTC. As protein: CASSWDRSYEQYF.

This chain links TRBV9 with TRBJ2-7; D ambiguous. The CDR3 spans 15 residues. In germline, CDR1 is SGDLS, CDR2 YYNGEE. V lost 0 bases, J lost 7 bases, and 17 bases lay in between. The CDR3 region is CASSVGVAPGVEQYF. CDR3 DNA sequence: TGTGCCAGCAGCGTAGGAGTGGCCCCAGGTGTAGAGCAGTACTTC.

This rearrangement joins TRBV9 to TRBJ2-5; 11 bases map to TRBD1. With V trimmed by 4 bases and J by 5 bases, 16 bases remained unmatched. CDR3 length: 18 residues. Germline V gene data show CDR1 as SGDLS and CDR2 as YYNGEE. CDR3 residues: CASSKYPPGQGVEETQYF. CDR3 bases: TGTGCCAGCAGCAAATACCCTCCGGGACAGGGGGTGGAGGAGACCCAGTACTTC.

This clone was seen more than once but under ten times. CDR3 sequence (DNA): TGTGCCATCAGTGAGACAGGACCTGAGATTTACGAGCAGTACTTC. Translating gives CAISETGPEIYEQYF. The chain is built from TRBV10-3 and TRBJ2-7; D perhaps matches TRBD1 (5 bases). V was trimmed by 2 bases and J by 4 bases, leaving 15 bases between them. Looked up from germline, CDR1 is ENHRY and CDR2 is SYGVKD. The CDR3 consists of 15 residues.

The chain is built from TRBV14 and TRBJ2-5; D is undetermined. V was trimmed by 1 base and J by 4 bases, leaving 7 bases between them. Germline lookup yields CDR1 SGHDN and CDR2 FVKESK. The CDR3 loop spans 13 amino acids. CDR3 DNA sequence: TGTGCCAGCAGCCAAGCTTGGGGAGAGACCCAGTACTTC. Translating it yields CASSQAWGETQYF.

The rearrangement joins TRBV7-9 to TRBJ2-3; D remains unclear. The germline V gene encodes CDR1 SEHNR and CDR2 FQNEAQ (reference sequence). The CDR3 extends over 13 amino acids. V gave up 5 bases and J gave up 0 bases, with 6 bases separating them. CDR3 residues: CASSVESTDTQYF. The CDR3 DNA is TGTGCCAGCAGCGTGGAGAGCACAGATACGCAGTATTTT.

The chain couples TRBV2 to TRBJ2-7, with 7 bases matching TRBD1. CDR3 length: 14 residues. Germline CDR1 SNHLY, CDR2 FYNNEI. The V segment lost 7 bases and the J segment 4 bases; nucleotides outside the gene matches: 10. The DNA of the CDR3 is TGTGCCAGCAAAGTGACAGGGTTCGGATACGAGCAGTACTTC. Translating it yields CASKVTGFGYEQYF.

This clone was seen only a few times. This chain links TRBV28 with TRBJ2-7, with 7 bases matching TRBD1. The CDR3 runs 14 residues. With 6 bases clipped from V and 1 base from J, the junction kept 6 bases outside the gene matches. Germline V CDR1 and CDR2: MDHEN, SYDVKM. CDR3 in amino acids: CASSPTGRSYEQYF. CDR3 nucleotides: TGTGCCAGCAGCCCGACAGGGAGATCCTACGAGCAGTACTTC. Using reference TRBV28 and TRBJ2-7 for the parts outside the CDR3, the full variable domain is DVKVTQSSRYLVKRTGEKVFLECVQDMDHENMFWYRQDPGLGLRLIYFSYDVKMKEKGDIPEGYSVSREKKERFSLILESASTNQTSMYLCASSPTGRSYEQYFGPGTRLTVT.

This chain joins TRBV19 and TRBJ2-5, with D unresolved. Germline assignment: CDR1 LNHDA and CDR2 SQIVND (reference sequence). This CDR3 is built from 13 residues. Trimming pared 6 bases from V and 1 base from J, leaving 9 bases between. The CDR3 bases are TGTGCCAGTAGCACTAATCGCCAAGAGACCCAGTACTTC. Translation: CASSTNRQETQYF.

This clone has just a few counts. The rearrangement uses TRBV6-5 and TRBJ2-7; D is possibly TRBD2 (5 bases). Germline-derived CDR1 and CDR2 are MNHEY and SVGAGI. CDR3 length equals 15 residues. V was clipped by 0 bases and J by 0 bases, with 9 bases between them. CDR3 residues: CASSYSGLSSYEQYF. CDR3 nucleotides: TGTGCCAGCAGTTACTCCGGACTGAGCTCCTACGAGCAGTACTTC.

This chain joins TRBV28 and TRBJ2-1; 10 bases align to TRBD2. The J segment lost 4 bases and the V segment lost 4 bases, leaving 16 bases of the junction unmatched. Per germline, CDR1 MDHEN and CDR2 SYDVKM. The CDR3 loop spans 19 amino acids. The chain's CDR3 is CASSSIPSPGLALYNEQFF. The CDR3 bases are TGTGCCAGCAGTTCGATCCCTTCCCCGGGACTAGCGCTATACAATGAGCAGTTCTTC.

With respect to this clone: The same CDR3 also results from other DNA sequences found in this sample. The rearrangement uses TRBV20-1 and TRBJ2-7; a possible D gene is TRBD1 (5 bases). The V and J ends lost 4 bases and 3 bases respectively, with 7 bases between them. CDR3 length equals 11 residues. CDR1 and CDR2 (germline): DFQATT, SNEGSKA (reference sequence). CDR3 nucleotides: TGCAGTGCTACCCAGGGCTACGAGCAGTACTTC. This codes for CSATQGYEQYF.

This clone has more than one count but fewer than ten. The chain links TRBV5-4 to TRBJ2-1; D call uncertain. Germline V CDR1 and CDR2: SGHNT, YYREEE (reference sequence). The CDR3 is 15 amino acids. With 0 bases removed from V and 4 bases from J, the gap between germline ends came to 11 bases. The DNA for the CDR3 is TGTGCCAGCAGCTTGGGCGGCGTTGCGTACAATGAGCAGTTCTTC. Translated: CASSLGGVAYNEQFF.

This clone has just a few counts. This rearrangement joins TRBV7-9 to TRBJ2-3; possibly TRBD2 for D (6 bases). Germline CDR1 is SEHNR and CDR2 is FQNEAQ (reference sequence). This CDR3 is built from 15 residues. The germline V and J ends were trimmed by 4 bases and 0 bases, with 11 bases remaining between them. CDR3 amino acids: CASSYSGVSTDTQYF. CDR3 nucleotides: TGTGCCAGCAGCTATTCGGGGGTTAGCACAGATACGCAGTATTTT.

V gene TRBV4-1 combines with J gene TRBJ1-5; TRBD1 matches at 7 bases. V was pared by 0 bases and J by 6 bases, with 5 bases of the junction left unmatched. From germline, CDR1 is MGHRA and CDR2 YSYEKL. CDR3 length equals 15 residues. Written as DNA, the CDR3 is TGCGCCAGCAGCCAAGATCAGGGGGGAGGTCAGCCCCAGCATTTT. Its protein is CASSQDQGGGQPQHF.

The sample holds a few counts of this clone. The V and J genes are TRBV25-1 and TRBJ2-5; no clear D. The CDR3 loop spans 12 amino acids. The germline V gene encodes CDR1 MGHDK and CDR2 SYGVNS. V dropped 4 bases and J dropped 2 bases, with 5 bases sitting between them. Here the CDR3 DNA reads TGTGCCAGCAGTGGGCAGCAAGAGACCCAGTACTTC. This codes for CASSGQQETQYF.

This clone was counted only a few times. The CDR3 spells CASSALSSVGSEAFF. DNA for the CDR3: TGTGCCAGCAGCGCCCTAAGCTCTGTAGGCTCTGAAGCTTTCTTT. The rearrangement joins TRBV9 to TRBJ1-1; D remains ambiguous. Germline assignment: CDR1 SGDLS and CDR2 YYNGEE. V was clipped by 3 bases and J by 6 bases, with 18 bases between them. The CDR3 loop spans 15 amino acids.

This rearrangement joins TRBV9 to TRBJ2-3; D is unclear. CDR1 SGDLS and CDR2 YYNGEE come from the germline V gene. Trimming removed 0 bases at V and 2 bases at J, with 7 bases between. The CDR3 length is 14 residues. The CDR3 coding sequence is TGTGCCAGCAGCGTAGCGGGCTTCACAGATACGCAGTATTTT. Translation gives CASSVAGFTDTQYF.

This clone was counted between two and nine times. In DNA, the CDR3 is TGCAGCGTCGGAGGCCCCTCCGGAGCTAATGAAAAACTGTTTTTT. This codes for CSVGGPSGANEKLFF. V gene TRBV29-1 combines with J gene TRBJ1-4; D unresolved. V gave up 6 bases and J gave up 3 bases, with 17 bases separating them. This CDR3 contains 15 residues. Germline V gene sequence: CDR1 SQVTM, CDR2 ANQGSEA.

As DNA, the CDR3 is TGTGCCAGCAGCCCTTTGGGAGGTACCCTCGCGAATGAGCAGTTCTTC. Translation gives CASSPLGGTLANEQFF. The chain combines TRBV5-4 with TRBJ2-1; possibly TRBD2 for D (6 bases). CDR3 length: 16 residues. V shed 4 bases and J shed 7 bases, with 21 bases lying between them. The germline CDR1 and CDR2 sequences are SGHNT and YYREEE (reference sequence). The full variable domain, completed using reference TRBV5-4 and TRBJ2-1, is ETGVTQSPTHLIKTRGQQVTLRCSSQSGHNTVSWYQQALGQGPQFIFQYYREEENGRGNFPPRFSGLQFPNYSSELNVNALELDDSALYLCASSPLGGTLANEQFFGPGTRLTVL.